The count of the clone carrying this T cell receptor beta chain is one. The CDR3 has 16 amino acids. V dropped 5 bases and J dropped 10; count of bases not matched to a gene: 10. Germline-derived CDR1 and CDR2 are SEHNR and FQNEAQ (reference sequence). This entry is derived from a study of technical replicates of blood from four donors. Method: immunoSEQ multiplex PCR; TCRdb's copy keeps in-frame clones and lacks some. This sample yields roughly 68,000 clones, of which 95% to 97% are seen a single time; approximately 0.26% belongs to the top ten. The chain joins TRBV7-9 to TRBJ2-1, with 14 bases lining up with TRBD2. The receptor's source is a human donor in good health. Sequencing was performed on T cells isolated from PBMCs. CDR3 DNA: TGTGCCAGCAGCCGGACCCTTGGACTAGCGGGAGGAGAGCAGTTCTTC. Translated, it gives CASSRTLGLAGGEQFF. Combining the CDR3 with reference TRBV7-9 and TRBJ2-1 gives the whole variable domain DTGVSQNPRHKITKRGQNVTFRCDPISEHNRLYWYRQTLGQGPEFLTYFQNEAQLEKSRLLSDRFSAERPKGSFSTLEIQRTEQGDSAMYLCASSRTLGLAGGEQFFGPGTRLTVL.